The TCR beta chain under discussion was sequenced for a study of cytomegalovirus exposure and HLA in healthy donors. Study-level information: Previous work identified roughly 120 million unique TCR beta sequences from about 179 million T cells. The study, taken as a whole, reports: Excluded: some indistinguishable V segments such as TRBV6-2 and TRBV6-3.

Turning to this clone: Antigen unknown.

Unmatched junction bases numbered 9, after V lost 4 bases and J lost 3 bases. The CDR3 covers 17 residues. Per germline, CDR1 SGHRS and CDR2 YFSETQ. PCR amplification relied on 60 Vbeta primers (plus 13 Jbeta primers). Here immunoSEQ multiplex PCR was the method, and the copy in TCRdb shows in-frame clones only, minus some. The sample shows under 200,000 clones, 68% of them seen only once. The V call is TRBV5-1, the J call TRBJ2-1; 11 positions agree with TRBD1. The source of this sequence is a man aged 45-65 years in good health and CMV-seronegative. Sequenced sample: PBMCs. The CDR3: CASSPAVGTGGYNEQFF. The CDR3 DNA reads as TGCGCCAGCAGCCCGGCGGTAGGGACAGGGGGCTACAATGAGCAGTTCTTC.